This T cell receptor (beta chain) is drawn from a study of Tregs in tolerant kidney transplant recipients. Turning to the study itself: Related graft donors supplied nonmyeloablative bone marrow transplants, and mixed chimerism was transient. General study results and limits: No direct test of biological reproducibility was done here. Antigen-driven expansion was suggested because donor-specific Tregs expanded more than all Tregs in tolerant patients.

Unstimulated Tregs (CD4+CD25+CD127-) and CD4+CD25- non-Tregs were sorted from PBMCs. Profiled with immunoSEQ multiplex PCR; TCRdb holds only in-frame clones, not every one. This sample has 110,000 or so clones; about 90% occur once, and the top ten carry under 0.35%. The CDR3 runs 14 residues. Germline V gives CDR1 MDHEN, CDR2 SYDVKM. V shed 11 bases, J shed 5 bases, and the junction held 14 bases outside the gene matches. With respect to this clone: Its antigen is as yet unknown.

The source of this sequence is a human donor who received a combined kidney and bone marrow transplant. J is TRBJ2-7 and V is TRBV28, with TRBD2 matching 8 bases. Material: CD4+ T cells from blood, obtained before the transplant. CDR3 in DNA: TGTGCCCGAAAGCGGGAGAGGGGAGCCCACGAGCAGTACTTC. Translation gives CARKRERGAHEQYF.